The following is a T cell receptor (beta chain) sequence with its context. Its antigen is not known. Clinical symptoms, serum thyroxine, TRAb, thyroid ultrasound and orbital computed tomography established diagnosis. This entry comes from a study of T cells in Graves' hyperthyroidism and ophthalmopathy. Study-level information: The blood sample was taken at first diagnosis, before treatment began. Whole-study results and caveats: Most clonotypes expanded in thyroid above 0.001 were likewise present in blood. Ophthalmopathy was separated from stable hyperthyroidism by a 13 V-J model.

The CDR3 length is 16 residues. CDR1 KGHDR and CDR2 SFDVKD come from the germline V gene. V dropped 9 bases and J dropped 3 bases, with 21 bases sitting between them. From RNA transcripts, TCR beta CDR3 regions were amplified. In the first-round RT-PCR of the TCR CDR3, the HTBI primer set was used. TCRdb re-analysed the multiplex PCR reads in MiXCR, keeping a single row per CDR3 protein. The sample lists about 260,000 distinct CDR3 sequences; roughly 22% were seen once. The origin of this receptor is a man aged 30 to 39 with Graves' ophthalmopathy. Material for sequencing was blood. The chain carries TRBV24-1 and TRBJ2-3; no clear D. The CDR3 sequence is CATPLPTGVPTDTQYF. DNA of the CDR3: TGTGCCACCCCCCTGCCCACTGGAGTCCCAACAGATACGCAGTATTTT.